Sequencing of this TCR beta chain was carried out in a study of blood T cell repertoires in COVID-19. For the study at large: COVID-19 samples collected from the United States, Italy and Spain covered acute and convalescent phases. Sources were T cells, B-cell-depleted T cells, or PBMCs; the material itself was cDNA or gDNA.

The CDR3 consists of 15 residues. Germline CDR1 is SGHTA and CDR2 is FQGNSA. The V gene lost 3 bases and the J gene lost 3 bases, with 15 bases spanning the gap. Original processing methods: Estimates of nucleated cell counts were drawn from the amplification of reference gene primers. The assay was immunoSEQ multiplex PCR, and TCRdb's table has in-frame clones only and misses some. V, J and clone size are those of that table, while D and trimming were read from the DNA. Of about 150,000 clones listed, approximately 80% were seen once; the top ten hold over 0.5%. The chain employs TRBV7-2 and TRBJ2-7, with D possibly being TRBD2 (6 bases). Sequencing was carried out using peripheral blood. This clonotype originated in a man in his sixties with acute or convalescent COVID-19. The CDR3 DNA sequence: TGTGCCAGCAGCTTCGGCGGGGAAGCCTTCTACGAGCAGTACTTC. This gives the protein CASSFGGEAFYEQYF.